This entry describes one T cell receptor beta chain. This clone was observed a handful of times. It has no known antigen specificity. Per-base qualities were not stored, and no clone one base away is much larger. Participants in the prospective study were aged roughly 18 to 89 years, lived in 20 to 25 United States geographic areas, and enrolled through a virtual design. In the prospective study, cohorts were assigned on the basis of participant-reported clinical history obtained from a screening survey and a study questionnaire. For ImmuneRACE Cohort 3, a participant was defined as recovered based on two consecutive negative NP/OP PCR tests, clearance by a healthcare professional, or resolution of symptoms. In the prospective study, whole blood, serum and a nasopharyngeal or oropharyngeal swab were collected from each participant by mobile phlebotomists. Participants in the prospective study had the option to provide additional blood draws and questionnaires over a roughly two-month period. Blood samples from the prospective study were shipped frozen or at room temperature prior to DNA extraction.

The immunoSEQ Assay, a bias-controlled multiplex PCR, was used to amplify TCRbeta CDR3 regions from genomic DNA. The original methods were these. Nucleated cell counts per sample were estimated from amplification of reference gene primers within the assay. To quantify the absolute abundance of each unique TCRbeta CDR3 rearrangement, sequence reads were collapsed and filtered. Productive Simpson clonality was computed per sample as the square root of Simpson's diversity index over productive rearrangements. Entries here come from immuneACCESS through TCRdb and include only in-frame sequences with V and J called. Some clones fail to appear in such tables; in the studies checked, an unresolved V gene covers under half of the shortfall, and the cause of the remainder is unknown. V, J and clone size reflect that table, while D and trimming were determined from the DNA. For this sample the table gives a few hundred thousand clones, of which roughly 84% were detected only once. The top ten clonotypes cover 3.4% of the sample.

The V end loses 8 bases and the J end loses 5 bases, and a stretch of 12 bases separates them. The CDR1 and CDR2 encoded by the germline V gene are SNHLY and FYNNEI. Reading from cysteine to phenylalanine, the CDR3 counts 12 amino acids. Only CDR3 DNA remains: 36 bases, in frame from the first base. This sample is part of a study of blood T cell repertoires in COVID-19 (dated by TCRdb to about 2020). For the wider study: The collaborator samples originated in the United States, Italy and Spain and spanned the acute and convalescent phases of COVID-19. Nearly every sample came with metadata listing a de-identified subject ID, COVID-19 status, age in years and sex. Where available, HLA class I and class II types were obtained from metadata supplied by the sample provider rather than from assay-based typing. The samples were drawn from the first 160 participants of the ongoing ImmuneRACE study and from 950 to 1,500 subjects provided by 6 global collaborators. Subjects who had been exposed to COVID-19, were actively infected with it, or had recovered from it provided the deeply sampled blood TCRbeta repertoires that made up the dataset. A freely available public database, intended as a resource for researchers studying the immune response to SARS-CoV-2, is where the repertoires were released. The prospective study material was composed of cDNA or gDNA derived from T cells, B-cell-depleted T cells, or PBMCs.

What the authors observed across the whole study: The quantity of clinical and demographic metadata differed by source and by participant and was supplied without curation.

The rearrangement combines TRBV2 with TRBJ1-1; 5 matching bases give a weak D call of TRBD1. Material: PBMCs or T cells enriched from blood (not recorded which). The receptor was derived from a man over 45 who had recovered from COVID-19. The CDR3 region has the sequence CASGRGVTEAFF. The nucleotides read TGTGCCAGCGGACGGGGGGTGACTGAAGCTTTCTTT.